This TCR beta chain was found in a study of T cell changes during pregnancy in multiple sclerosis. The V and J ends lost 4 bases and 5 bases respectively, with 21 bases between them. This CDR3 has 16 residues. CDR1 LGHNA and CDR2 YSLEER come from the germline V gene. Measured with immunoSEQ multiplex PCR; TCRdb has only the in-frame clones, and not every one. The sample contains tens of thousands of clones, around 92% of which appear only once. The material was CD8+ T cells from peripheral blood mononuclear cells, obtained in the third trimester of pregnancy. This clonotype was sampled from a female donor in good health, enrolled as a control in a pregnancy study. The V and J genes are TRBV4-3 and TRBJ2-7; D perhaps matches TRBD1 (5 bases). CDR3: CASSPTSWQGNHEQYF. As DNA, the CDR3 is TGCGCCAGCAGCCCGACATCCTGGCAGGGCAACCACGAGCAGTACTTC.